This TCR beta chain was captured by sequencing in a study of Ad26.COV2.S vaccination and SARS-CoV-2 variants (dated by TCRdb to the early 2020s). Context from the whole study: Vaccine-arm donors were drawn from COV1001, a multicentre, randomized, double-blind, placebo-controlled phase I-IIa trial of Ad26.COV2.S in healthy adults. Ad26.COV2.S was given intramuscularly at 5x10^10 or 1x10^11 viral particles, as a single shot or as two shots 56 days apart. TCRbeta repertoire sequencing was used to assess the specificity and breadth of SARS-CoV-2-reactive T cell receptors after Ad26.COV2.S vaccination. A total of approximately 32 samples were included in the TCR-sequenced set, comprising roughly 20 Ad26.COV2.S vaccine recipients, 5 placebo recipients and 8 SARS-CoV-2 convalescent individuals. Participants in the trial were split at random into five groups of five each, receiving low-dose or high-dose Ad26.COV2.S once or twice, or else placebo on both occasions. Investigators remained blinded to trial group allocation during experiments and outcome assessment. Results and caveats for the whole study, not just this receptor: Ad26.COV2.S recipients had higher spike-specific TCR breadth than placebo recipients (P = 0.0014). Vaccine and placebo recipients had comparable non-spike TCR breadth, which fits with the vaccine containing only spike. The study was not powered for comparison of responses between vaccine doses or regimens. According to the authors, total T cell responses may have been underestimated by the TCR breadth and depth analyses. Substantial breadth of spike-specific CD8+ and CD4+ T cell responses was reported after vaccination.

Details on this clone: This receptor's antigen is unknown. No base quality values were provided; no much bigger clone lies one nucleotide off.

Counted from cysteine to phenylalanine, this CDR3 has 15 amino acids. Only CDR3 DNA remains: 45 bases, in frame from the first base. Sequences SGHRS (CDR1) and YFSETQ (CDR2) are obtained from the germline V gene. Trimming accounts for 4 bases at V and 7 bases at J, while the number of junction bases matched to no gene is 7. Taken with the paper, the label for treatment or condition translates to: 19 received Ad26.COV2.S at low or high dose, single or two shots; about 5 received placebo; per-sample allocation not given. Repertoires of vaccine and placebo recipients were sequenced from samples collected on day 63 after the first injection. Cohort 1b enrolled 20 to 30 adults aged 18-55 years at a single site in Boston, USA, between 29 July and 7 August 2020. Ad26.COV2.S consisted of a replication-incompetent adenovirus type 26 vector by which a prefusion-stabilized SARS-CoV-2 spike protein from the original Wuhan strain was expressed.

TCRbeta CDR3 regions were sequenced with the immunoSEQ Assay. After extraction, genomic DNA underwent amplification by bias-controlled multiplex PCR, followed by high-throughput sequencing. For the original study's pipeline: To quantify the absolute abundance of every unique TCRbeta CDR3 region, sequences were collapsed and filtered. Usable DNA was measured by amplifying reference genes present in all nucleated cells, and TCRbeta template counts were normalized to that usable DNA to estimate T cell fraction. Repertoire TCRs were annotated as SARS-CoV-2-specific by exact matching of V gene, CDR3 amino acid sequence and J gene to a known reactive TCR set. MIRA supplied the reference SARS-CoV-2 TCR set, which was filtered for enrichment in COVID-19-positive ImmuneCODE repertoires so that public or cross-reactive TCRs were removed. Using the MIRA antigens, annotated TCRs were further analysed by specific ORF or by position within an ORF. Depth was the summed frequency of annotated unique rearrangements, while breadth was defined as annotated unique rearrangements over total unique productive rearrangements. Two-sided Wilcoxon rank-sum tests were applied when comparing TCR breadth between groups. TCRdb carries this immuneACCESS record with in-frame sequences only. Its versions omit some clonotypes, under half of them owing to an unresolved V gene in the studies checked, with the rest unexplained. V, J and clone size are those of that table, while D and trimming were read from the DNA. The sample records 300,000 to 400,000 clones, 88% of which are singletons. 6.4% of the sample comes from the top ten.

This sequence originates from a person between 18 and 60 years old who received the Ad26.COV2.S COVID-19 vaccine or a placebo. Recombination connected TRBV5-1 to TRBJ1-4, with 10 bases matching TRBD1. Sequenced here: peripheral blood, sampled in a trial of Ad26.COV2.S vaccine versus placebo. Here is the DNA: TGCGCCAGCAGCCCCGGGGACAGGGGTGTTGAAAAACTGTTTTTT. Its product reads: CASSPGDRGVEKLFF.